The rows below give T cell receptor beta chains drawn from one sample of a study of blood T cells in healthy people across ages. TCRdb used MiXCR to reprocess the 5' RACE reads, holding one entry per CDR3 protein. The data contain about 1.8 million distinct CDR3 sequences, less than 50% of them singletons. The specimen was blood. These receptors were taken from a woman aged 40 to 55 in good health. Both conserved end residues are part of each CDR3. The D gene is left open where the match is weak. Only some rows state a clone size, as once, few, many or a class for expanded clones.

d_gene	abundance	v_gene	j_gene	CDR3aa	CDR3nt
.	.	TRBV11-2	TRBJ2-7	CASSLAGEIPFYEQYF	TGTGCCAGCAGCTTGGCAGGGGAAATACCTTTCTACGAGCAGTACTTC
.	few	TRBV5-6	TRBJ1-2	CASSNPILTSYTF	TGTGCCAGCAGTAACCCGATACTTACCTCGTACACCTTC
.	.	TRBV5-1	TRBJ2-7	CASSWEGTPLYEQYF	TGCGCCAGCAGCTGGGAAGGGACTCCCCTGTACGAGCAGTACTTC
.	.	TRBV4-1	TRBJ2-7	CASSQGDLQGYEQYF	TGCGCCAGCAGCCAAGGCGACTTACAGGGCTACGAGCAGTACTTC
.	once	TRBV6-5	TRBJ1-4	CASSYWAGSGEKLFF	TGTGCCAGCAGTTACTGGGCAGGGTCGGGGGAAAAACTGTTTTTT
.	.	TRBV6-5	TRBJ1-2	CASSYSPPANYGYTF	TGTGCCAGCAGTTACTCCCCACCGGCTAACTATGGCTACACCTTC
.	.	TRBV27	TRBJ2-3	CASRLDISTDTQYF	TGTGCCAGCAGATTGGACATCAGCACAGATACGCAGTATTTT
TRBD1	few	TRBV6-5	TRBJ2-7	CASSPVPGQGSYEQYF	TGTGCCAGCAGCCCCGTCCCGGGACAGGGCTCCTACGAGCAGTACTTC
.	few	TRBV10-2	TRBJ2-5	CASSESHSETQYF	TGCGCCAGCAGTGAGTCTCACTCAGAGACCCAGTACTTC
.	few	TRBV29-1	TRBJ1-2	CSGQGSDYGYTF	TGCAGCGGTCAGGGGAGCGACTATGGCTACACCTTC
.	.	TRBV6-2/TRBV6-3	TRBJ2-7	CASSRIGQPEQCF	TGTGCCAGCAGTCGCATAGGACAGCCCGAGCAGTGCTTC
TRBD2	.	TRBV20-1	TRBJ2-1	CSASMTSGESYEQFF	TGCAGTGCTAGTATGACGAGCGGGGAATCGTATGAGCAGTTCTTC
TRBD1	few	TRBV11-1	TRBJ2-4	CASSLAGQGVQYF	TGTGCCAGCAGCTTAGCGGGACAGGGGGTTCAGTACTTC
.	.	TRBV12-3/TRBV12-4	TRBJ1-5	CASSFGVSKGRNQPQHF	TGTGCCAGCAGTTTCGGGGTCTCTAAGGGACGCAATCAGCCCCAGCATTTT